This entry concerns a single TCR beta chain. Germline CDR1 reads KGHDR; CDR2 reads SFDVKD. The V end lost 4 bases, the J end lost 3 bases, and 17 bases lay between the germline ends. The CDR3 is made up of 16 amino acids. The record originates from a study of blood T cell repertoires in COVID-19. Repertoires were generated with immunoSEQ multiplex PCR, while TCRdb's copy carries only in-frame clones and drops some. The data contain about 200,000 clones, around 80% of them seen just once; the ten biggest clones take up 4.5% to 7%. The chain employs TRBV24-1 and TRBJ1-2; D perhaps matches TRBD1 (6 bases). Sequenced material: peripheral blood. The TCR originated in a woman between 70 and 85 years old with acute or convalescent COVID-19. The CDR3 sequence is CATSDPHTGIDYGYTF. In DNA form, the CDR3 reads TGTGCCACCAGTGACCCCCATACAGGGATCGACTATGGCTACACCTTC.